The sequence of this T cell receptor beta chain was determined in a study of shared clonotypes between healthy human individuals. Investigators divided CD4+ cells into CD45RA+ naive and CD45RA-negative memory subsets. This clone has a single count. Other DNA sequences in this specimen translate into the identical CDR3. Execution of the assay was at deep level. TCRdb keeps only in-frame clones here, not all; method: immunoSEQ multiplex PCR. This sample has about 2.4 million clones, with roughly 93% found just once. The V gene's germline CDR1 is SGHAT and CDR2 FQNNGV. The CDR3 spans 14 residues. V shed 3 bases and J shed 2 bases, with 10 bases lying between them.

Sequencing was carried out using naive CD4+ T cells from PBMCs. The sample's subset: CD45RA+ positively selected. The receptor comes from a young man in good health. Some clones in this sample may be carry-over from other donors' samples. The chain carries TRBV11-2 and TRBJ2-5; D not resolved. The CDR3, as DNA: TGTGCCAGCAGCTTTGGAGCAGGACAAGAGACCCAGTACTTC. This gives the protein CASSFGAGQETQYF.